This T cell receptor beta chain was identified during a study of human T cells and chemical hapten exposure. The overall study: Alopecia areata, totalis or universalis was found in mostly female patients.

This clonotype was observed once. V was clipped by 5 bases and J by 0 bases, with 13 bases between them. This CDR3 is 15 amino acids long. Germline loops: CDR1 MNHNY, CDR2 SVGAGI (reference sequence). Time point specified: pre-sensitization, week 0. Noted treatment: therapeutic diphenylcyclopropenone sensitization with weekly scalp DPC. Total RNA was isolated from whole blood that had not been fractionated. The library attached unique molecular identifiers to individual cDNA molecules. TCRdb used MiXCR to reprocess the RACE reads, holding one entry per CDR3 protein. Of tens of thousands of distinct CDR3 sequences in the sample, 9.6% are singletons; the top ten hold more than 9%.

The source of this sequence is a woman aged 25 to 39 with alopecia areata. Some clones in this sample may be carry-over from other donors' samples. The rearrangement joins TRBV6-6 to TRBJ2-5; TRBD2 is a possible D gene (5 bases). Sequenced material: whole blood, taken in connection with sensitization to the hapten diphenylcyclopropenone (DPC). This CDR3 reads CASSQQRRDQETQYF. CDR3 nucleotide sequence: TGTGCCAGCAGTCAACAACGGCGGGACCAAGAGACCCAGTACTTC.